This TCR beta chain emerged from a study of T cells in Graves' hyperthyroidism and ophthalmopathy. General study points: In blood, most of the thyroid clonotypes expanded above 0.001 were also present.

Using RNA transcripts as the source, TCR beta CDR3 regions were amplified. In the first-round RT-PCR of the TCR CDR3, the HTBI primer set was used. MiXCR, run by TCRdb on the multiplex PCR reads, gives a single entry per CDR3 protein. This sample carries 700,000 or so distinct CDR3 sequences, 15% to 20% of them seen once, and the ten largest clones take under 8.5%. Germline V gene data show CDR1 as SGHTA and CDR2 as FQGNSA. The germline V and J ends were trimmed by 0 bases and 3 bases, with 9 bases remaining between them. There are 14 residues in the CDR3. Researchers defined stable Graves' hyperthyroidism as no ophthalmopathy progression within 18 months. Patients between 18 and 65 years old had hyperthyroidism, newly diagnosed and lasting under 2 months. As to this clonotype: No antigen is known for it.

The chain recombines TRBV7-2 with TRBJ2-7, with D maybe TRBD2 (5 bases). The sequencing sample was made of blood. The source of this sequence is a man aged 18 to 29 with Graves' hyperthyroidism. CDR3 nucleotide sequence: TGTGCCAGCAGCTTAGCTTGGGAGCACTACGAGCAGTACTTC. Residues: CASSLAWEHYEQYF.